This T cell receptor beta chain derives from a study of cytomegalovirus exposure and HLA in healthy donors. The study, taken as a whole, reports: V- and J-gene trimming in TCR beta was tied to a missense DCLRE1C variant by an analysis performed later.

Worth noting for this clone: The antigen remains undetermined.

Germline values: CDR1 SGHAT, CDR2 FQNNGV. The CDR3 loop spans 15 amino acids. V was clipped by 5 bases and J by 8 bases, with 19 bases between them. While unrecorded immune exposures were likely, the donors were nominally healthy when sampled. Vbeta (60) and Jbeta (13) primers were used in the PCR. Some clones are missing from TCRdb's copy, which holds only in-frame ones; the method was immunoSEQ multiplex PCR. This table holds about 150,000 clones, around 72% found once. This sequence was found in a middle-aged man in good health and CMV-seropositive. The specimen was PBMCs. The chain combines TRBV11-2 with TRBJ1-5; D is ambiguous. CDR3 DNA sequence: TGTGCCAGCAGCGCCGGGGTCTCCCCGACGGAGCCCCAGCATTTT. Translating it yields CASSAGVSPTEPQHF.